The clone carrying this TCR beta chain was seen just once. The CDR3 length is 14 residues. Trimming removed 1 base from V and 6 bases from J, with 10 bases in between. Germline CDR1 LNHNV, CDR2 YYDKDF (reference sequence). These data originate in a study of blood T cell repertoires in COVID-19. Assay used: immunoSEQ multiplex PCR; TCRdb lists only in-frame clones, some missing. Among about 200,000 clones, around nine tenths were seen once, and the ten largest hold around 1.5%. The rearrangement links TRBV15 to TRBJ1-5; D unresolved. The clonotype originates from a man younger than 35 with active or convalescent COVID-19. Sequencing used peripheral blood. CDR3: CATSRAAGSQPQHF. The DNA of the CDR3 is TGTGCCACCAGCAGAGCTGCAGGTTCTCAGCCCCAGCATTTT.